This is a list of T cell receptor beta chains from one sample in a study of patients and donors after allogeneic stem cell transplantation. One entry per CDR3 protein, called by TCRdb with MiXCR from the RT-PCR reads. The table shows 20,000 to 30,000 distinct CDR3 sequences, with 8% to 10% occurring only once. The specimen sequenced was blood, either unsorted or a sorted T cell fraction (not recorded which). Receptor source: a human donor who was either an allogeneic HSCT recipient or a stem cell or donor lymphocyte infusion donor (not recorded which). It is not recorded whose cells these are; they may come from a transplant donor. Both conserved end residues are part of each CDR3. The D gene is left open where the match is weak. The size of a clone is reported for some rows only, either as once, few or many, or as a class for expanded clones.

j_call	d_call	v_call	clone_size	cdr3_nt	cdr3_aa
TRBJ2-7	TRBD1	TRBV7-9	many	TGTGCCAGCAGCTTAGGGGGGCCCGGGACAGGGACCCACGAGCAGTACTTC	CASSLGGPGTGTHEQYF
TRBJ1-6	-	TRBV7-9	few	TGTGCCAGCAGCTTAGCAGGGGGAATGGGGGATTCACCCCTCCACTTT	CASSLAGGMGDSPLHF
TRBJ2-6	-	TRBV3-1	many	TGTGCCAGCAGCCACCGGGACTCTGGGGCCAACGTCCTGACTTTC	CASSHRDSGANVLTF
TRBJ2-7	TRBD1	TRBV11-2	-	TGTGCCAGCAGCTTCCAGCAGGGGGCGCAGGTCGGCGAGCAGTACTTC	CASSFQQGAQVGEQYF
TRBJ1-5	-	TRBV15	-	TGTGCCACCAGACCTGAAGGGTGGTCCAATCAGCCCCAGCATTTT	CATRPEGWSNQPQHF
TRBJ2-1	-	TRBV15	-	TGTGCCACCAGCAGAGATCGGGGAAACAATGAGCAGTTCTTC	CATSRDRGNNEQFF
TRBJ2-7	-	TRBV18	-	TGTGCCAGCTCACCCAACGAGCAGTACTTC	CASSPNEQYF
TRBJ1-5	-	TRBV4-1	many	TGCGCCAGCAGCCAAGTTCGGCTAAATAGGTATAGCAATCAGCCCCAGCATTTT	CASSQVRLNRYSNQPQHF
TRBJ2-3	TRBD1	TRBV7-6	-	TGTGCCAGCAGCTTTTTCCGGGGACAGGGCCTCGCAGATACGCAGTATTTT	CASSFFRGQGLADTQYF
TRBJ1-1	-	TRBV7-9	many	TGTGCCAGCAGCTTAATGGGGCTGAACACTGAAGCTTTCTTT	CASSLMGLNTEAFF
TRBJ2-7	-	TRBV5-1	many	TGCGCCAGCAGCTTGGTACGTCAGGGCAACTACGAGCAGTACTTC	CASSLVRQGNYEQYF
TRBJ2-1	-	TRBV7-9	many	TGTGCCAGCAGCCAACCGTTATCAGACCCTGGGGGTGAGCAGTTCTTC	CASSQPLSDPGGEQFF
TRBJ2-5	-	TRBV5-1	many	TGCGCCAGCAGCGGGGACCTGGAGACCCAGTACTTC	CASSGDLETQYF
TRBJ2-1	-	TRBV7-9	many	TGTGCCAGCAGCTTCAGACAGGCAAACAATGAGCAGTTCTTC	CASSFRQANNEQFF
TRBJ1-6	-	TRBV19	-	TGTGCCAGTAGTCCCCGGGACCTTACGAATTCACCCCTCCACTTT	CASSPRDLTNSPLHF
TRBJ2-5	TRBD1	TRBV7-9	-	TGTGCCAGCAGCCAAATGGGACAGGGGGCAGAGACCCAGTACTTC	CASSQMGQGAETQYF
TRBJ2-1	TRBD2	TRBV2	many	TGTGCCAGCAGTGAACACCTAGCGGGAGGGCATGAGCAGTTCTTC	CASSEHLAGGHEQFF
TRBJ2-1	-	TRBV2	many	TGTGCCAGCATTCCAGGGGGGTTCAATGAGCAGTTCTTC	CASIPGGFNEQFF
TRBJ1-6	-	TRBV6-1	many	TGTGCCAGCAATCTTAGGGGTGGCAATTCACCCCTCCACTTT	CASNLRGGNSPLHF
TRBJ2-1	-	TRBV7-3	many	TGTGCCAGCAGCCCCATGGTGGGGAATGAGCAGTTCTTC	CASSPMVGNEQFF
TRBJ1-4	TRBD1	TRBV2	-	TGTGCCAGCAGGGACAGGACAGGACGTGAAAAACTGTTTTTT	CASRDRTGREKLFF
TRBJ2-7	-	TRBV15	many	TGTGCCACCAGCAGAGACGTTGGCGGCGAGCAGTACTTC	CATSRDVGGEQYF
TRBJ1-5	-	TRBV6-5	many	TGTGCCAGCAGTTACTCAGAGCATCGGCAGGGTGGGAATCAGCCCCAGCATTTT	CASSYSEHRQGGNQPQHF
TRBJ1-1	-	TRBV28	few	TGTGCCAGCAGTCCTCTAAGGGAGAACACTGAAGCTTTCTTT	CASSPLRENTEAFF
TRBJ2-7	-	TRBV28	-	TGTGCCAGCAGTCCCACAGGGAACGAGCAGTACTTC	CASSPTGNEQYF
TRBJ2-3	-	TRBV7-9	many	TGTGCCAGCAGCTCCCGACAGGGACTAGTGCGGGCGGATACGCAGTATTTT	CASSSRQGLVRADTQYF
TRBJ2-3	-	TRBV6-5	few	TGTGCCAGCAGTTACCCCCAGCAAGGATACACAGATACGCAGTATTTT	CASSYPQQGYTDTQYF
TRBJ1-5	-	TRBV30	many	TGTGCCTGGAGTGTAAGGGGGGGCTGGGAGCCCCAGCATTTT	CAWSVRGGWEPQHF
TRBJ2-5	TRBD1	TRBV7-7	few	TGTGCCAGCAGCCTCATTGGGACAGGGGGAGAGACCCAGTACTTC	CASSLIGTGGETQYF
TRBJ1-1	-	TRBV25-1	few	TGTGCCAGCAGTGAATTTGAGCCCGAATTCTTTGGGACTGAAGCTTTCTTT	CASSEFEPEFFGTEAFF
TRBJ2-3	TRBD1	TRBV5-1	many	TGCGCCAGCAGCGACCTGGTACTACAGGGGTCGTACACAGATACGCAGTATTTT	CASSDLVLQGSYTDTQYF
TRBJ1-6	-	TRBV28	once	TGTGCCAGTCCGGAGAGCTCCTATAATTCACCCCTCCACTTT	CASPESSYNSPLHF
TRBJ1-1	-	TRBV19	-	TGTGCCAGTAGTATTCGGGAGAACACTGAAGCTTTCTTT	CASSIRENTEAFF
TRBJ2-7	-	TRBV7-8	many	TGTGCCAGCAGCCGCCGAGGATCATACGAGCAGTACTTC	CASSRRGSYEQYF
TRBJ2-7	-	TRBV18	-	TGTGCCTCATCCAACGCGTACGAGCAGTACTTC	CASSNAYEQYF
TRBJ1-2	-	TRBV20-1	-	TGCAGTGCTAGATTGGTCACAGGGAATGGCTATGGCTACACCTTC	CSARLVTGNGYGYTF
TRBJ1-1	TRBD1	TRBV10-3	-	TGTGCCATCGGCAGGGGGCGCACTGAAGCTTTCTTT	CAIGRGRTEAFF
TRBJ2-5	-	TRBV3-1	-	TGTGCCAGCAGATCGGGGGAGACCCAGTACTTC	CASRSGETQYF
TRBJ2-1	-	TRBV7-9	medium-sized	TGTGCCAGCAGCTTAGATCCGGCGGGAGAGCAGTTCTTC	CASSLDPAGEQFF
TRBJ1-5	-	TRBV30	many	TGTGCCTGGAGCTACTCAGGGGCTGAGCCCCAGCATTTT	CAWSYSGAEPQHF
TRBJ2-1	-	TRBV28	many	TGTGCCAGCAGCCCCGTGCGGCATAACAATGAGCAGTTCTTC	CASSPVRHNNEQFF
TRBJ1-2	-	TRBV5-1	many	TGCGCCAGCAGCTTGAGAACAGCCACTAACTATGGCTACACCTTC	CASSLRTATNYGYTF
TRBJ2-7	-	TRBV5-1	few	TGCGCCAGCAGCTCAAGGAGGTCTCCCTCCTCCTACGAGCAGTACTTC	CASSSRRSPSSYEQYF
TRBJ2-7	-	TRBV2	many	TGTGCCAGCAGTGTGGGACAAGACTACGAGCAGTACTTC	CASSVGQDYEQYF
TRBJ1-1	-	TRBV3-1	-	TGTGCCAGCAGCCATTCAACTGAAGCTTTCTTT	CASSHSTEAFF
TRBJ2-1	TRBD1	TRBV9	many	TGTGCCAGCAGCTTTGACAGGGGATCCTACAATGAGCAGTTCTTC	CASSFDRGSYNEQFF
TRBJ2-5	-	TRBV11-3	-	TGTGCCAGCAGCCGACGGACAGTAGGGGAGACCCAGTACTTC	CASSRRTVGETQYF
TRBJ2-7	-	TRBV5-1	many	TGCGCCAGCAGCTTAGCCAGGGACCCGTACCTGAGCTCCTACGAGCAGTACTTC	CASSLARDPYLSSYEQYF
TRBJ2-7	-	TRBV28	few	TGTGCCAGCAGTCGACAGTGGGGCTCCTACGAGCAGTACTTC	CASSRQWGSYEQYF
TRBJ2-4	-	TRBV20-1	few	TGCAGTGCTAACCCGGCTGGGAACATTCAGTACTTC	CSANPAGNIQYF
TRBJ2-2	-	TRBV15	medium-sized	TGTGCCACCAGCAGGGACACCGGGGAGCTGTTTTTT	CATSRDTGELFF
TRBJ1-4	-	TRBV7-9	many	TGTGCCAGCAGCCTCCGGTCCCGAAGGGAAAAACTGTTTTTT	CASSLRSRREKLFF
TRBJ2-1	-	TRBV12-3/TRBV12-4	many	TGTGCCAGCAGTTTTGGGGCTGGGGAGTTCTTC	CASSFGAGEFF
TRBJ1-1	TRBD1	TRBV5-1	many	TGCGCCAGCAGCTTGGAGGCTAGCGGGACAGGGTATGGCACTGAAGCTTTCTTT	CASSLEASGTGYGTEAFF
TRBJ2-1	TRBD2	TRBV20-1	-	TGCAGTGCTAGAGTGGGCGGGAGCGCCAATGAGCAGTTCTTC	CSARVGGSANEQFF